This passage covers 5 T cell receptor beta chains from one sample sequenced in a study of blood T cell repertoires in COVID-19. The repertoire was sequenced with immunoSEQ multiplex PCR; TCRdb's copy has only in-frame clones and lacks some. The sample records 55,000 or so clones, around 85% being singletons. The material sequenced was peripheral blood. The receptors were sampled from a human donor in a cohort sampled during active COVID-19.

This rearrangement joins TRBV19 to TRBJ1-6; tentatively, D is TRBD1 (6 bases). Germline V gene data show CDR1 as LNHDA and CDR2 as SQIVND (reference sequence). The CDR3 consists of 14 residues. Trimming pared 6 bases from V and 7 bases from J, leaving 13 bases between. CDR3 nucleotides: TGTGCCAGTAGGCAGGGGTACCCCAATTCACCCCTCCACTTT. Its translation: CASRQGYPNSPLHF.

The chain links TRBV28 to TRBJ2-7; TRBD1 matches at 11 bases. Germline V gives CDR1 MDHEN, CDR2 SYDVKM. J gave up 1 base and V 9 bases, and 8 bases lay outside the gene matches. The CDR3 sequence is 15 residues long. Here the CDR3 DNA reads TGTGCCAGTGGACAGGGGGCGCCCCCTTCCTACGAGCAGTACTTC. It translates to CASGQGAPPSYEQYF.

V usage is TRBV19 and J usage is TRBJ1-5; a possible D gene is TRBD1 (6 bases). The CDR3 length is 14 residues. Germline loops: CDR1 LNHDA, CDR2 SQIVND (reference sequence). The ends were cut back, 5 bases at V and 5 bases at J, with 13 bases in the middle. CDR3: CASSLQGLDQPQHF. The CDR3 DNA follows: TGTGCCAGTAGTCTACAGGGTTTGGATCAGCCCCAGCATTTT.

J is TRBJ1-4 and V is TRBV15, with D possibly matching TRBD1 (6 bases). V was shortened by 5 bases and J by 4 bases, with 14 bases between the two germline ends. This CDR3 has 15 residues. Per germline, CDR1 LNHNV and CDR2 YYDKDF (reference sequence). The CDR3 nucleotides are TGTGCCACCAGCCCGACAGGCGCCAATAATGAAAAACTGTTTTTT. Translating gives CATSPTGANNEKLFF.

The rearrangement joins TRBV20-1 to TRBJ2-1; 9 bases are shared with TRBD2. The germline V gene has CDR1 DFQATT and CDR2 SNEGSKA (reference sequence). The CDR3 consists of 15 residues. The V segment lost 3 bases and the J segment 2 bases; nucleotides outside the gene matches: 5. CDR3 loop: CSASIAGAAYNEQFF. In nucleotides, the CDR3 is TGCAGTGCTAGTATAGCGGGGGCCGCCTACAATGAGCAGTTCTTC.